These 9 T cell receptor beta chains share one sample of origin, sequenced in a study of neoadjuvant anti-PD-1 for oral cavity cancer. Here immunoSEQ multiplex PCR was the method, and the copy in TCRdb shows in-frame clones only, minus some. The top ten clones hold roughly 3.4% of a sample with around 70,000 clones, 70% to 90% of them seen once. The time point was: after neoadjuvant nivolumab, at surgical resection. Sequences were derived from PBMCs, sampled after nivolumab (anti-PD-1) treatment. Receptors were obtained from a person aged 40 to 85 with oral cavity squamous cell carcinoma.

The CDR3 bases are TGTGCCAGCACCGGGACTAGGAACACCGGGGAGCTGTTTTTT. Its protein product is CASTGTRNTGELFF. The chain is built from TRBV6-6 and TRBJ2-2; 8 nucleotides line up with TRBD2. CDR3 length: 14 residues. Germline CDR1 MNHNY, CDR2 SVGAGI (reference sequence). The V segment lost 7 bases and the J segment 1 base; nucleotides outside the gene matches: 2.

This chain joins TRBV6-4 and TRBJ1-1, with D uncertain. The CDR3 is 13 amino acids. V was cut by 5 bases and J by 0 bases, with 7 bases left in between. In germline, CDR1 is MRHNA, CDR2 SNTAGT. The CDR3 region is CASSQRMNTEAFF. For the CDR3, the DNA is TGTGCCAGCAGTCAGCGGATGAACACTGAAGCTTTCTTT.

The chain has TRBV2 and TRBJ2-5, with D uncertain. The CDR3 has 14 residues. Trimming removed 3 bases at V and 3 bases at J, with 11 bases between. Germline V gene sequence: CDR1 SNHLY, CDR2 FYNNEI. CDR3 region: CASSEGRLKETQYF. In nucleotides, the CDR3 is TGTGCCAGCAGTGAGGGCAGGCTGAAAGAGACCCAGTACTTC.

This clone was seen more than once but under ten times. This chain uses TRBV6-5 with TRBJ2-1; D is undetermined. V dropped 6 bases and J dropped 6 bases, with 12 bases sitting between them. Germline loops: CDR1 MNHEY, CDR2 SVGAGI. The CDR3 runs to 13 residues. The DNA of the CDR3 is TGTGCCAGCAGGAGCTGGCTCCGCAATGAGCAGTTCTTC. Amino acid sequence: CASRSWLRNEQFF.

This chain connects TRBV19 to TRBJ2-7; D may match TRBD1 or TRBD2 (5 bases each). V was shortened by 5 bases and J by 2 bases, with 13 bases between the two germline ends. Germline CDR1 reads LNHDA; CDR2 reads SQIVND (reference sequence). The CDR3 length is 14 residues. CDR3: CASSRGSYPYEQYF. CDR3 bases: TGTGCCAGTAGTCGGGGCTCATACCCCTACGAGCAGTACTTC.

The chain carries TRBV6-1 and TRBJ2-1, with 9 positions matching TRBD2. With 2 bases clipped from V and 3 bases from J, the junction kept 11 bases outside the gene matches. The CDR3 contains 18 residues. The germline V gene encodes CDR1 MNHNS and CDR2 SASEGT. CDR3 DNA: TGTGCCAGCAGTGAAAGGATTTCTAGCGGGGACCTCTACAATGAGCAGTTCTTC. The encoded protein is CASSERISSGDLYNEQFF.

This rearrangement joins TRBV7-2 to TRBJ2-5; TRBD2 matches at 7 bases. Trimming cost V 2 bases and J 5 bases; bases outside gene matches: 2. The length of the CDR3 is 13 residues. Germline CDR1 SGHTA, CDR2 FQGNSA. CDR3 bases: TGTGCCAGCAGCTTAAACGGGGGGGAGACCCAGTACTTC. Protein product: CASSLNGGETQYF.

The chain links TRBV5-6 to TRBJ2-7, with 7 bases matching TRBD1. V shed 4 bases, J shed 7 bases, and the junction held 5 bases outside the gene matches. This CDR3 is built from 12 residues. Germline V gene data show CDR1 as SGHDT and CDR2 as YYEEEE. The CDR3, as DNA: TGTGCCAGCAGCCCGGGACAGAGAGAGCAGTACTTC. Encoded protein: CASSPGQREQYF. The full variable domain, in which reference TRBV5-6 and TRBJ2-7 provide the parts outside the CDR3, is DAGVTQSPTHLIKTRGQQVTLRCSPKSGHDTVSWYQQALGQGPQFIFQYYEEEERQRGNFPDRFSGHQFPNYSSELNVNALLLGDSALYLCASSPGQREQYFGPGTRLTVT.

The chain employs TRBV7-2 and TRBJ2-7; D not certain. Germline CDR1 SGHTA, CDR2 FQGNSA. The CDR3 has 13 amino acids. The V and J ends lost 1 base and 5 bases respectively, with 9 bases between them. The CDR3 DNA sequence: TGTGCCAGCAGCTTAGAACGGAGTCACGAGCAGTACTTC. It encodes CASSLERSHEQYF. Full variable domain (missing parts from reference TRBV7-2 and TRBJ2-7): GAGVSQSPSNKVTEKGKDVELRCDPISGHTALYWYRQSLGQGLEFLIYFQGNSAPDKSGLPSDRFSAERTGGSVSTLTIQRTQQEDSAVYLCASSLERSHEQYFGPGTRLTVT.